This T cell receptor beta chain was documented in a study of blood T cell repertoires in COVID-19. Study-level information: Samples taken during acute and convalescent COVID-19 were collected in the United States, Italy and Spain. PBMCs, B-cell-depleted T cells, or T cells provided the cDNA or gDNA that made up the material.

The data were produced by immunoSEQ multiplex PCR, yet TCRdb's version contains in-frame clones alone and is incomplete. The data hold around 170,000 clones, with around four fifths observed a single time. V lost 2 bases and J 12 bases, leaving 16 bases between the germline ends. The CDR3 runs 13 residues. The germline V gene has CDR1 SGHVS and CDR2 FQNEAQ. Sequences were obtained from peripheral blood. The chain couples TRBV7-8 to TRBJ1-1; the D gene is possibly TRBD1 (5 bases). This sequence originates from a man aged 65-85 years with active or convalescent COVID-19. This CDR3 is CASSLSQGSSTFF. The CDR3 DNA reads as TGTGCCAGCAGCTTATCTCAGGGAAGCTCAACTTTCTTT.